These 15 T cell receptor beta chains came from one sample sequenced in a study of T cell responses to AZD1222 COVID-19 vaccine (dated by TCRdb to the early 2020s). The library was generated by the immunoSEQ multiplex PCR assay. The table was pulled from immuneACCESS by TCRdb, which kept in-frame rearrangements only. Such tables lose some clones; where checked, under half of the loss comes from unresolved V genes, and the rest has no known cause. For this sample the table gives about 140,000 clones, of which 91% were detected only once. The biggest ten clones account for roughly 7.5% of the sample. The sample's time point label is to be understood as: about 28 days (+/-7) after the second vaccine dose. Taken with the paper, the label for treatment or condition translates to: meningococcal conjugate vaccine given as trial control. Sequences were derived from peripheral blood, sampled 28 days after the second dose of the MenACWY control vaccine. These receptors were obtained from an adult who received the MenACWY meningococcal vaccine as a control.

The chain uses TRBV6-6 and TRBJ2-1; 8 nucleotides match TRBD1. Germline V gene lookup returns CDR1 MNHNY and CDR2 SVGAGI (reference sequence). The CDR3 consists of 14 residues. The V gene end was trimmed by 1 base and the J gene end by 13 bases; junction bases not matched to a gene: 9. This CDR3 is CASSYFGQGFKQFF. In DNA, the CDR3 is TGTGCCAGCAGTTACTTCGGACAGGGTTTTAAACAGTTCTTC.

This rearrangement joins TRBV30 to TRBJ1-6; D is uncertain. Trimming left V 0 bases short and J 9 bases short, with 15 bases between. The CDR3 consists of 15 residues. Germline values: CDR1 GTSNPN, CDR2 SVGIG (reference sequence). The CDR3 protein is CAWSVEAAGGSPLHF. The DNA of the CDR3 is TGTGCCTGGAGTGTCGAGGCGGCAGGTGGTTCACCCCTCCACTTT.

J is TRBJ2-5 and V is TRBV5-8; 11 bases agree with TRBD2. The V and J ends lost 4 bases and 0 bases, in that order; junction bases with no gene match: 2. Germline V CDR1 and CDR2: SGHTS, YDEGEE. The CDR3 covers 15 residues. CDR3: CASSRGLADQETQYF. CDR3 bases: TGTGCCAGCAGCAGGGGACTAGCGGACCAAGAGACCCAGTACTTC.

This clone was observed once. This rearrangement joins TRBV6-4 to TRBJ1-3; 9 nucleotides align to TRBD1. Germline assignment: CDR1 MRHNA and CDR2 SNTAGT. V dropped 0 bases and J dropped 0; count of bases not matched to a gene: 9. This CDR3 spans 19 amino acids. CDR3 sequence (DNA): TGTGCCAGCAGTGACTCGGACAGGGGCCTCAACAGCTCTGGAAACACCATATATTTT. It codes for CASSDSDRGLNSSGNTIYF.

The chain couples TRBV3-1 (or the pseudogene TRBV3-2) to TRBJ1-6; 9 positions match TRBD1. The CDR3 covers 15 residues. Trimming removed 3 bases from V and 7 bases from J; junction bases left unmatched: 4. Germline V gene data show CDR1 as LGHDT and CDR2 as YNNKEL (reference sequence). This chain's CDR3 is CASSQATGGNSPLHF. The CDR3, as DNA: TGTGCCAGCAGCCAGGCGACAGGGGGAAATTCACCCCTCCACTTT.

The rearrangement uses TRBV12-3 or TRBV12-4 and TRBJ2-1, with a tentative D call TRBD2 (6 bases). CDR3 length: 12 amino acids. V shed 6 bases and J shed 9 bases, with 12 bases lying between them. CDR3 sequence: CASSREWGEQFF. DNA of the CDR3: TGTGCCAGCAGCCGGGAGTGGGGTGAGCAGTTCTTC.

The chain combines TRBV7-8 with TRBJ2-1, with TRBD2 as a possible D gene (5 bases). The germline V and J ends were trimmed by 0 bases and 6 bases, with 9 bases remaining between them. The CDR3 runs to 14 residues. The germline V gene encodes CDR1 SGHVS and CDR2 FQNEAQ. The chain's CDR3 is CASSLAVSANEQFF. CDR3 bases: TGTGCCAGCAGCTTAGCCGTTAGCGCCAATGAGCAGTTCTTC.

This sequence joins TRBV18 and TRBJ1-1, with no clear D. Looked up from germline, CDR1 is KGHSH and CDR2 is LQKENI. This CDR3 region has 15 residues. With 3 bases removed from V and 1 base from J, the gap between germline ends came to 12 bases. In nucleotides, the CDR3 is TGTGCCAGCTCACCCCCGTCCGAGGAGAACACTGAAGCTTTCTTT. Its translation: CASSPPSEENTEAFF.

This clone was picked up a small number of times. The chain links TRBV29-1 to TRBJ1-2; TRBD1 matches at 10 bases. The V gene's germline CDR1 is SQVTM and CDR2 ANQGSEA. This CDR3 comprises 11 residues. With 7 bases clipped from V and 8 bases from J, the junction kept 4 bases outside the gene matches. For the CDR3, the DNA is TGCAGCGACGACAGGGGGCACGGCTACACCTTC. Amino acids: CSDDRGHGYTF.

This rearrangement joins TRBV3-1 (or the pseudogene TRBV3-2) to TRBJ2-7; D is ambiguous. Per germline, CDR1 LGHDT and CDR2 YNNKEL (reference sequence). This CDR3 is 15 amino acids long. Trimming took 0 bases from V and 6 from J, leaving 15 bases between them. For the CDR3, the DNA is TGTGCCAGCAGCCAAGACCCTACTCAAGGGTCCGAGCAGTACTTC. Its translation: CASSQDPTQGSEQYF.

Only a few counts were recorded for this clone. The chain links TRBV6-5 to TRBJ1-1; D gene uncertain. The V end was cut by 0 bases, the J end by 4 bases, with 9 bases between. Per the germline V gene, CDR1 is MNHEY and CDR2 is SVGAGI. CDR3 length: 14 amino acids. This CDR3 reads CASSYSVVGTEAFF. The CDR3 bases are TGTGCCAGCAGTTACTCTGTCGTTGGCACTGAAGCTTTCTTT.

The genes are TRBV20-1 and TRBJ2-4; D unclear. Germline CDR1 is DFQATT and CDR2 is SNEGSKA (reference sequence). The ends were cut back, 1 base at V and 5 bases at J, with 3 bases in the middle. The CDR3 runs to 11 residues. CDR3 in DNA: TGCAGTGCTAGAGGCCAAAACATTCAGTACTTC. Translated: CSARGQNIQYF.

The V and J genes are TRBV6-5 and TRBJ1-2, with D perhaps matching TRBD1 (5 bases). CDR3 length: 15 amino acids. Germline CDR1 is MNHEY and CDR2 is SVGAGI. The ends were cut back, 7 bases at V and 7 bases at J, with 22 bases in the middle. The CDR3: CASTQLLWDDRGYTF. The CDR3 DNA is TGTGCCAGCACCCAACTCCTGTGGGACGACCGTGGCTACACCTTC.

Comment on this clone: The same CDR3 is also encoded by other DNA sequences in this sample. V and J are TRBV10-2 and TRBJ1-5; TRBD1 matches 7 bases. The CDR3 runs 13 residues. V shed 5 bases and J 7 bases; nucleotides not matched to a gene: 5. The germline V gene encodes CDR1 WSHSY and CDR2 SAAADI. CDR3 sequence reads: CASSTGVGQPQHF. DNA for the CDR3: TGCGCCAGCAGTACAGGGGTCGGGCAGCCCCAGCATTTT.

The J gene is TRBJ2-3, the V gene TRBV20-1, with D unresolved. Trimming cost V 4 bases and J 5 bases, with 7 bases left between them. The CDR3 is 11 amino acids. Germline V gene sequence: CDR1 DFQATT, CDR2 SNEGSKA (reference sequence). For the CDR3, the DNA is TGCAGTGCTATCTTGAGAGATACGCAGTATTTT. It translates to CSAILRDTQYF.